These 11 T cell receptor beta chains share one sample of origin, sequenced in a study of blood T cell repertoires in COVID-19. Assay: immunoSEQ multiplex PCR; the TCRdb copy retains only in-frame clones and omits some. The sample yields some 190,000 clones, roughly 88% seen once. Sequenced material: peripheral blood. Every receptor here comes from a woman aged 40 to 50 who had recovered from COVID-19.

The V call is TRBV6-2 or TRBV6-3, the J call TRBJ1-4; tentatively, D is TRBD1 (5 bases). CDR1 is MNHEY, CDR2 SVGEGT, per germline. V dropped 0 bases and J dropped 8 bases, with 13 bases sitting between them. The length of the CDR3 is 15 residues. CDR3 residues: CASSYSRGLVEKLFF. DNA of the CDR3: TGTGCCAGCAGTTACTCACGGGGGTTGGTCGAAAAACTGTTTTTT.

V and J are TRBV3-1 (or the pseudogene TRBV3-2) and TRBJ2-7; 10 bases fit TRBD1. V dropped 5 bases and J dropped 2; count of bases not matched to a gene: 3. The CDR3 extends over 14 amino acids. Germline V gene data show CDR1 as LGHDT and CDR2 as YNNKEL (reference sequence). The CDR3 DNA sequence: TGTGCCAGCAGCAAGGGGACAGGGGCCTACGAGCAGTACTTC. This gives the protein CASSKGTGAYEQYF.

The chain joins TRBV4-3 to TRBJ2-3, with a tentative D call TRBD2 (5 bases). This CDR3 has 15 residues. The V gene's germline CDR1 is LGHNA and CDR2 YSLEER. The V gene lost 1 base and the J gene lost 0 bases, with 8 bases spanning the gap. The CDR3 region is CASSQGRGSTDTQYF. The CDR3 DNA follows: TGCGCCAGCAGCCAAGGGAGAGGGAGCACAGATACGCAGTATTTT.

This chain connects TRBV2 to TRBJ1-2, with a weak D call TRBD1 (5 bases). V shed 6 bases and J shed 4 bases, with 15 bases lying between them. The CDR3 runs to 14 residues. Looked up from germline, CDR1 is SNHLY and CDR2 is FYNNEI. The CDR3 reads CASREQVVGYGYTF. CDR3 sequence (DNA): TGTGCCAGCAGGGAACAGGTCGTCGGCTATGGCTACACCTTC.

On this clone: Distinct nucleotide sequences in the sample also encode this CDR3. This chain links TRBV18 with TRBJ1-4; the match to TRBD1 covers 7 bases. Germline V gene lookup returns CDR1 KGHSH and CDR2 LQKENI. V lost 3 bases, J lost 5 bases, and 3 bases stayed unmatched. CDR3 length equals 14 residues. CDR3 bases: TGTGCCAGCTCACCCGGGACAGAAAATGAAAAACTGTTTTTT. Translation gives CASSPGTENEKLFF.

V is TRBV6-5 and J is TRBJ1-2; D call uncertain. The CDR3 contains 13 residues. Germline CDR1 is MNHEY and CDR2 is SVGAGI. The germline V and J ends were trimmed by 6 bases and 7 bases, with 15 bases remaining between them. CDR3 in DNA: TGTGCCAGCAGATGGCTGGGAGCCTTTGGCTACACCTTC. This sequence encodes CASRWLGAFGYTF.

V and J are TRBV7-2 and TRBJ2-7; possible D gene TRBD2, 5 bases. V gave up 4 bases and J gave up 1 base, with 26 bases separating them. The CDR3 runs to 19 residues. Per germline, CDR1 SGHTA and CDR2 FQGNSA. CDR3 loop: CASSSSVFSSFGKSYEQYF. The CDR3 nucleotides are TGTGCCAGCAGCTCCTCAGTATTCAGCTCGTTCGGGAAATCCTACGAGCAGTACTTC. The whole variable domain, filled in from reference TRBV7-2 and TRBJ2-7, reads GAGVSQSPSNKVTEKGKDVELRCDPISGHTALYWYRQSLGQGLEFLIYFQGNSAPDKSGLPSDRFSAERTGGSVSTLTIQRTQQEDSAVYLCASSSSVFSSFGKSYEQYFGPGTRLTVT.

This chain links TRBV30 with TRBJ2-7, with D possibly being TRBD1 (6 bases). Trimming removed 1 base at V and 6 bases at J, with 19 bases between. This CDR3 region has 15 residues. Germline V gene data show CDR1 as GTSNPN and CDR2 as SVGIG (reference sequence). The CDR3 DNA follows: TGTGCCTGGAGTGAGGCCCCAGGGGAAAGTCTCGAGCAGTACTTC. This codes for CAWSEAPGESLEQYF.

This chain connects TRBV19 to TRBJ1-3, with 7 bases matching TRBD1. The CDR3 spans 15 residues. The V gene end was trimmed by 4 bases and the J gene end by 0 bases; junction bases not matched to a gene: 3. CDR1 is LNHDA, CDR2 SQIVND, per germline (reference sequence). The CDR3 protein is CASSTTGFSGNTIYF. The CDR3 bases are TGTGCCAGTAGTACGACAGGGTTCTCTGGAAACACCATATATTTT.

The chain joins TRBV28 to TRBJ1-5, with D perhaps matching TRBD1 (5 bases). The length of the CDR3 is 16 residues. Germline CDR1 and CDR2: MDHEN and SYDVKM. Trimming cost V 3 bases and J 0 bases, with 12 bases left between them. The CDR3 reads CASSLWTPYSNQPQHF. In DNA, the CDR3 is TGTGCCAGCAGTTTGTGGACACCTTATAGCAATCAGCCCCAGCATTTT.

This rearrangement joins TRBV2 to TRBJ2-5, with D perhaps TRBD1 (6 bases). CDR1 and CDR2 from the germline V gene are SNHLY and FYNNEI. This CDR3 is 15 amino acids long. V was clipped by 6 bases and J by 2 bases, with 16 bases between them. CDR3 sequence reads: CASSFGDIFQETQYF. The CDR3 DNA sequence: TGTGCCAGCAGCTTCGGGGACATCTTTCAAGAGACCCAGTACTTC.